A selection of T cell receptor beta chains follows, all from one sample in a study of cytomegalovirus exposure and HLA in healthy donors. Clones were read by immunoSEQ multiplex PCR, and TCRdb kept only the in-frame ones, dropping some. This sample has over 200,000 clones, with over 65% found just once. Sequencing used PBMCs. All receptors derive from a woman aged 60-70 years in good health and CMV-seropositive. Each CDR3 is given with its conserved first and last residue. The order of the fields is clone size, J gene, D gene, V gene, CDR3 DNA, CDR3 protein. The D gene is left open where the match is weak. Only some rows state a clone size, as once, few, many or a class for expanded clones.

clone size: few; J gene: TRBJ2-2; D gene: NA; V gene: TRBV6-5; CDR3 DNA: TGTGCCAGCAGTTACTCACTAGTACCCGGGGAGCTGTTTTTT; CDR3 protein: CASSYSLVPGELFF
clone size: few; J gene: TRBJ2-1; D gene: TRBD2; V gene: TRBV5-4; CDR3 DNA: TGTGCCAGCAGCTCAATAGCGGGAAATCCCTACAATGAGCAGTTCTTC; CDR3 protein: CASSSIAGNPYNEQFF
clone size: once; J gene: TRBJ2-3; D gene: NA; V gene: TRBV5-1; CDR3 DNA: TGCGCCAGCAGCTTGGTCGAGGGCAGCACAGATACGCAGTATTTT; CDR3 protein: CASSLVEGSTDTQYF
clone size: NA; J gene: TRBJ1-1; D gene: TRBD1; V gene: TRBV5-1; CDR3 DNA: TGCGCCAGCAGCTTGGCACAGGGGGCCGCGGCTGAAGCTTTCTTT; CDR3 protein: CASSLAQGAAAEAFF
clone size: NA; J gene: TRBJ2-1; D gene: TRBD1; V gene: TRBV29-1; CDR3 DNA: TGCAGCGTTGTACAGGGGGGTCCCAATGAGCAGTTCTTC; CDR3 protein: CSVVQGGPNEQFF
clone size: NA; J gene: TRBJ2-7; D gene: TRBD2; V gene: TRBV9; CDR3 DNA: TGTGCCAGCAGCCCTCGACTAGCGTCGAGCGAGCAGTACTTC; CDR3 protein: CASSPRLASSEQYF
clone size: few; J gene: TRBJ1-2; D gene: NA; V gene: TRBV29-1; CDR3 DNA: TGCAGCCCACCATCCACCCAGACAGCTAACTTC; CDR3 protein: CSPPSTQTANF
clone size: NA; J gene: TRBJ1-6; D gene: NA; V gene: TRBV7-3; CDR3 DNA: TGTGCCAGCAGCCCTCTACAGCATAGTAATTCACCCCTCCACTTT; CDR3 protein: CASSPLQHSNSPLHF
clone size: few; J gene: TRBJ2-7; D gene: TRBD1; V gene: TRBV7-6; CDR3 DNA: TGTGCCAGCAGCCGGGCGGGACAGGGGAATGATGGGCAGTACTTC; CDR3 protein: CASSRAGQGNDGQYF
clone size: NA; J gene: TRBJ1-2; D gene: NA; V gene: TRBV6-5; CDR3 DNA: TGTGCCAGCAGTTACTCAATGGCCTACTATGGCTACACCTTC; CDR3 protein: CASSYSMAYYGYTF
clone size: NA; J gene: TRBJ1-3; D gene: NA; V gene: TRBV2; CDR3 DNA: TGTGCCCAGGCGGGAAACACCATATATTTT; CDR3 protein: CAQAGNTIYF
clone size: NA; J gene: TRBJ1-4; D gene: NA; V gene: TRBV28; CDR3 DNA: TGTGCCAGCAGGACGGACAGTATTTTAGAAAAACTGTTTTTT; CDR3 protein: CASRTDSILEKLFF
clone size: NA; J gene: TRBJ2-7; D gene: TRBD1; V gene: TRBV10-2; CDR3 DNA: TGCGCCACTCGCGGGACAGGGGCCCCCTACGAGCAGTACTTC; CDR3 protein: CATRGTGAPYEQYF
clone size: NA; J gene: TRBJ1-5; D gene: NA; V gene: TRBV7-2; CDR3 DNA: TGTGCCAGCAGCTCCAGACAGGCCGGGGGCAATCAGCCCCAGCATTTT; CDR3 protein: CASSSRQAGGNQPQHF
clone size: NA; J gene: TRBJ1-2; D gene: NA; V gene: TRBV18; CDR3 DNA: TGTGCCAGCTCACCGCAGGGGAATGGCTACACCTTC; CDR3 protein: CASSPQGNGYTF
clone size: NA; J gene: TRBJ1-5; D gene: NA; V gene: TRBV6-5; CDR3 DNA: TGTGCCAGCAGTTACGGGTCAGGTCAGCAGCCCCAGCATTTT; CDR3 protein: CASSYGSGQQPQHF
clone size: once; J gene: TRBJ2-1; D gene: TRBD2; V gene: TRBV4-2; CDR3 DNA: TGTGCCAGCAGCCAAGCTAGCGGTTCCTACAATGAGCAGTTCTTC; CDR3 protein: CASSQASGSYNEQFF
clone size: NA; J gene: TRBJ2-5; D gene: NA; V gene: TRBV30; CDR3 DNA: TGTGCCTGGAGTGTAGGCTTTGGGGGGTACCAAGAGACCCAGTACTTC; CDR3 protein: CAWSVGFGGYQETQYF
clone size: NA; J gene: TRBJ1-4; D gene: NA; V gene: TRBV30; CDR3 DNA: TGTGCCTGCTCAGGGTGGACTAATGAAAAACTGTTTTTT; CDR3 protein: CACSGWTNEKLFF
clone size: few; J gene: TRBJ2-7; D gene: NA; V gene: TRBV5-1; CDR3 DNA: TGCGCCAGCAGGCGGGACCGGGACTACGAGCAGTACTTC; CDR3 protein: CASRRDRDYEQYF
clone size: NA; J gene: TRBJ2-2; D gene: TRBD2; V gene: TRBV13; CDR3 DNA: TGTGCCAGCAGTGCCGGGAGGTCGAACACCGGGGAGCTGTTTTTT; CDR3 protein: CASSAGRSNTGELFF
clone size: few; J gene: TRBJ2-7; D gene: TRBD2; V gene: TRBV5-8; CDR3 DNA: TGTGCCAGCAGCTCCACTAGCGCCTACGAGCAGTACTTC; CDR3 protein: CASSSTSAYEQYF
clone size: NA; J gene: TRBJ2-7; D gene: NA; V gene: TRBV5-1; CDR3 DNA: TGCGCCAGCAGCGGACAGTATAGCTCCTACGAGCAGTACTTC; CDR3 protein: CASSGQYSSYEQYF
clone size: NA; J gene: TRBJ2-1; D gene: TRBD1; V gene: TRBV9; CDR3 DNA: TGTGCCAGCAGCCCTACGGGACAGGGTAGTTATAATGAGCAGTTCTTC; CDR3 protein: CASSPTGQGSYNEQFF
clone size: few; J gene: TRBJ2-7; D gene: NA; V gene: TRBV5-1; CDR3 DNA: TGCGCCAGCAGCTTGCCTGCCTCGGGCTACGAGCAGTACTTC; CDR3 protein: CASSLPASGYEQYF
clone size: NA; J gene: TRBJ1-6; D gene: NA; V gene: TRBV7-9; CDR3 DNA: TGTGCCAGCAGCTTAGCAGGCAGGGGCCTTATCTATAATTCACCCCTCCACTTT; CDR3 protein: CASSLAGRGLIYNSPLHF
clone size: NA; J gene: TRBJ2-7; D gene: NA; V gene: TRBV28; CDR3 DNA: TGTGCCAGCAGTTTAGGGCCAGTCCCCTACGAGCAGTACTTC; CDR3 protein: CASSLGPVPYEQYF
clone size: NA; J gene: TRBJ1-2; D gene: NA; V gene: TRBV5-5; CDR3 DNA: TGTGCCAGCAGCTTGGGAGCAAGGGGCGACTATGGCTACACCTTC; CDR3 protein: CASSLGARGDYGYTF
clone size: NA; J gene: TRBJ1-1; D gene: NA; V gene: TRBV10-3; CDR3 DNA: TGTGCCATCAGTGACGGGGGGTTTCGGAACACTGAAGCTTTCTTT; CDR3 protein: CAISDGGFRNTEAFF
clone size: NA; J gene: TRBJ2-3; D gene: NA; V gene: TRBV5-1; CDR3 DNA: TGCGCCAGCAGCTTGGTCCCCCAGCGGACTAGCACAGATACGCAGTATTTT; CDR3 protein: CASSLVPQRTSTDTQYF
clone size: NA; J gene: TRBJ2-7; D gene: TRBD1; V gene: TRBV5-4; CDR3 DNA: TGTGCCAGCAGCTTGGGGACAGGGATCTCCTACGAGCAGTACTTC; CDR3 protein: CASSLGTGISYEQYF
clone size: NA; J gene: TRBJ1-4; D gene: NA; V gene: TRBV5-4; CDR3 DNA: TGTGCCAGCAGCAACCAGGCGGGGACTAATGAAAAACTGTTTTTT; CDR3 protein: CASSNQAGTNEKLFF
clone size: NA; J gene: TRBJ1-1; D gene: NA; V gene: TRBV5-6; CDR3 DNA: TGTGCCAGCAGCCTTTATACGGTCCAGAACACTGAAGCTTTCTTT; CDR3 protein: CASSLYTVQNTEAFF
clone size: NA; J gene: TRBJ2-7; D gene: NA; V gene: TRBV6-5; CDR3 DNA: TGTGCCAGCAGAGGGGATTCTCACGAGCAGTACTTC; CDR3 protein: CASRGDSHEQYF
clone size: NA; J gene: TRBJ2-7; D gene: TRBD2; V gene: TRBV5-1; CDR3 DNA: TGCGCCAGCATCCGGCTAGCGGGGGTCTACGAGCAGTACTTC; CDR3 protein: CASIRLAGVYEQYF
clone size: NA; J gene: TRBJ1-1; D gene: TRBD1; V gene: TRBV6-5; CDR3 DNA: TGTGCCCTGAGGACAGGAAGGGAAACTGAAGCTTTCTTT; CDR3 protein: CALRTGRETEAFF
clone size: NA; J gene: TRBJ1-1; D gene: NA; V gene: TRBV7-8; CDR3 DNA: TGTGCCAGCAGTTCGTGGAGGTTTTCATCGAACACTGAAGCTTTCTTT; CDR3 protein: CASSSWRFSSNTEAFF
clone size: NA; J gene: TRBJ2-1; D gene: NA; V gene: TRBV6-6; CDR3 DNA: TGTGCCAGCACCGCGCGGCTTCCGAGCTCCTACAATGAGCAGTTCTTC; CDR3 protein: CASTARLPSSYNEQFF
clone size: once; J gene: TRBJ1-2; D gene: TRBD1; V gene: TRBV10-3; CDR3 DNA: TGTGCCATCAGTGGTGGGACAGAGAACTATGGCTACACCTTC; CDR3 protein: CAISGGTENYGYTF
clone size: NA; J gene: TRBJ1-2; D gene: NA; V gene: TRBV7-9; CDR3 DNA: TGTGCCAGCAGCTCCACCTTCAGGGTTAAAGACTATGGCTACACCTTC; CDR3 protein: CASSSTFRVKDYGYTF
clone size: NA; J gene: TRBJ2-3; D gene: TRBD1; V gene: TRBV7-3; CDR3 DNA: TGTGCCAGCAGCTTCACGCTTGACAGGGGCACAGATACGCAGTATTTT; CDR3 protein: CASSFTLDRGTDTQYF
clone size: NA; J gene: TRBJ1-3; D gene: TRBD1; V gene: TRBV7-9; CDR3 DNA: TGTGCCAGCAGCTTGTGGGACAGCTCTGGAAACACCATATATTTT; CDR3 protein: CASSLWDSSGNTIYF
clone size: NA; J gene: TRBJ2-7; D gene: TRBD2; V gene: TRBV4-1; CDR3 DNA: TGCGCCAGCAGCCAGCGAACTAGCGGGTGGGCCTACGAGCAGTACTTC; CDR3 protein: CASSQRTSGWAYEQYF
clone size: NA; J gene: TRBJ2-7; D gene: NA; V gene: TRBV5-4; CDR3 DNA: TGTGCCAGCAGCTTGGCCAACTACTACGAGCAGTACTTC; CDR3 protein: CASSLANYYEQYF
clone size: NA; J gene: TRBJ1-3; D gene: NA; V gene: TRBV7-9; CDR3 DNA: TGTGCCAGCAGCTTAGGGGAGTCTTCTGGAAACACCATATATTTT; CDR3 protein: CASSLGESSGNTIYF
clone size: few; J gene: TRBJ2-3; D gene: NA; V gene: TRBV27; CDR3 DNA: TGTGCCAGCAGACTTATCGTCGGGGGGCTTCGGGATACGCAGTATTTT; CDR3 protein: CASRLIVGGLRDTQYF
clone size: NA; J gene: TRBJ2-7; D gene: NA; V gene: TRBV18; CDR3 DNA: TGTGCCAGCTCACCACCCAGCACTAGATCCTACGAGCAGTACTTC; CDR3 protein: CASSPPSTRSYEQYF
clone size: NA; J gene: TRBJ1-1; D gene: NA; V gene: TRBV7-2; CDR3 DNA: TGTGCCAGCAGCTTAGGGGGGCGGGTGAACACTGAAGCTTTCTTT; CDR3 protein: CASSLGGRVNTEAFF
clone size: once; J gene: TRBJ1-1; D gene: NA; V gene: TRBV5-1; CDR3 DNA: TGCGCCAGCTCCGATGCAGGACTGGGCCTCGAAGCTTTCTTT; CDR3 protein: CASSDAGLGLEAFF
clone size: NA; J gene: TRBJ2-1; D gene: NA; V gene: TRBV6-1; CDR3 DNA: TGTGCCAGCAGTGATCCCCCCCGGGGACTGAATGAGCAGTTCTTC; CDR3 protein: CASSDPPRGLNEQFF
clone size: NA; J gene: TRBJ1-3; D gene: TRBD1; V gene: TRBV18; CDR3 DNA: TGTGCCAGCTCACCAAACCCCCTATCGGGACAGGGACACACCATATATTTT; CDR3 protein: CASSPNPLSGQGHTIYF
clone size: NA; J gene: TRBJ2-7; D gene: NA; V gene: TRBV6-5; CDR3 DNA: TGTGCCAGCACTAGGACCTACGAGCAGTACTTC; CDR3 protein: CASTRTYEQYF
clone size: NA; J gene: TRBJ1-4; D gene: TRBD1; V gene: TRBV6-1; CDR3 DNA: TGTGCCAGCAGGGGGACAGGCGTGGCGTTTGGAAAACTGTTTTTT; CDR3 protein: CASRGTGVAFGKLFF
clone size: NA; J gene: TRBJ1-2; D gene: TRBD1; V gene: TRBV19; CDR3 DNA: TGTGCCAGTAGGAGGGACAGCGCTAACTATGGCTACACCTTC; CDR3 protein: CASRRDSANYGYTF
clone size: NA; J gene: TRBJ1-5; D gene: NA; V gene: TRBV18; CDR3 DNA: TGTGCCAGCTCACCCGGGGCAGGGGACAATCAGCCCCAGCATTTT; CDR3 protein: CASSPGAGDNQPQHF
clone size: NA; J gene: TRBJ1-2; D gene: NA; V gene: TRBV7-2; CDR3 DNA: TGTGCCAGCAGCTTCACCATGGACTCCTTCACCTTC; CDR3 protein: CASSFTMDSFTF
clone size: NA; J gene: TRBJ1-2; D gene: NA; V gene: TRBV9; CDR3 DNA: TGTGCCAGCGGACGTCCAGACAGGAATCTTAACTATGGCTACACCTTC; CDR3 protein: CASGRPDRNLNYGYTF
clone size: few; J gene: TRBJ2-7; D gene: TRBD2; V gene: TRBV7-2; CDR3 DNA: TGTGCCAGCAGCTTACTGAGCGGGGGGATAAGCTCCTACGAGCAGTACTTC; CDR3 protein: CASSLLSGGISSYEQYF
clone size: NA; J gene: TRBJ2-3; D gene: NA; V gene: TRBV6-1; CDR3 DNA: TGTGCCAGCAGTGAAGTGGCGGGGGCAGACACAGATACGCAGTATTTT; CDR3 protein: CASSEVAGADTDTQYF
clone size: NA; J gene: TRBJ1-2; D gene: TRBD1; V gene: TRBV6-5; CDR3 DNA: TGTGCCAGCAGCCGGTCGGACAGGGGGCGCACTGGCTACACCTTC; CDR3 protein: CASSRSDRGRTGYTF